This T cell receptor (beta chain) was identified during a study of cytomegalovirus exposure and HLA in healthy donors. Regarding this clone: Its antigen is undetermined.

13 Jbeta primers and 60 Vbeta primers were used for the PCR. Generated by immunoSEQ multiplex PCR, the TCRdb table keeps only in-frame clones and is missing some. The sample carries about 91,000 clones, less than 70% recorded once. Findings and caveats of the study: Cytomegalovirus association was listed for around 170 TCR beta chains.

Germline CDR1 and CDR2: SNHLY and FYNNEI. Trimming pared 3 bases from V and 1 base from J, leaving 6 bases between. The CDR3 has 13 residues. The receptor comes from a female donor in good health and CMV-seronegative. The sample comprised PBMCs. The chain has TRBV2 and TRBJ1-1, with D uncertain. This chain's CDR3 is CASSDEGNTEAFF. In nucleotides, the CDR3 is TGTGCCAGCAGTGACGAGGGGAACACTGAAGCTTTCTTT.